Listed here is a single T cell receptor (beta chain). In the original analysis: Estimation of nucleated cell counts was performed using reference gene primer amplification. Libraries were prepared by immunoSEQ multiplex PCR; TCRdb keeps only in-frame clonotypes and omits some of them. The V and J calls and clone size are taken from that table; D and trimming were inferred from the DNA. The top ten hold around 2.6% of the sample, which has some 66,000 clones, roughly 92% seen once. The data derive from a study of blood T cell repertoires in COVID-19. About the study: Donors in the United States, Italy and Spain gave samples during acute or convalescent COVID-19.

The receptor was derived from a man aged 65 to 79 with active COVID-19. Material: peripheral blood.

In DNA, the CDR3 is TGTGCCAGCAGTCGAAATCCCGGGACAGTCTATGGCTACACCTTC. This translates into CASSRNPGTVYGYTF. J is TRBJ1-2 and V is TRBV6-2 or TRBV6-3; 7 bases are shared with TRBD1. Germline CDR1 is MNHEY and CDR2 is SVGEGT. J was trimmed by 4 bases and V by 5 bases; bases with no gene match: 10. The CDR3 is 15 residues long.